This entry lists 10 T cell receptor beta chains sequenced from one sample in a study of blood T cell repertoires in COVID-19. The assay was immunoSEQ multiplex PCR, and TCRdb's table has in-frame clones only and misses some. The data hold over 130,000 clones, with approximately 88% observed a single time. Specimen: peripheral blood. These receptors were taken from a human donor in a cohort sampled during active COVID-19.

The chain is built from TRBV19 and TRBJ1-2, with D uncertain. The CDR3 is 12 amino acids. Trimming left V 1 base short and J 8 bases short, with 8 bases between. Germline loops: CDR1 LNHDA, CDR2 SQIVND (reference sequence). In DNA, the CDR3 is TGTGCCAGTAGTATAGGGCTGATGGGCTACACCTTC. It codes for CASSIGLMGYTF.

The J gene is TRBJ2-3, the V gene TRBV30, with TRBD1 as a possible D gene (6 bases). Germline V gene data show CDR1 as GTSNPN and CDR2 as SVGIG (reference sequence). Trimming stripped 0 bases from V and 3 bases from J, with 10 bases between. This CDR3 contains 14 residues. CDR3 sequence: CAWSVGALTDTQYF. In DNA form, the CDR3 reads TGTGCCTGGAGTGTGGGGGCCTTGACAGATACGCAGTATTTT. Complete variable domain (other parts from reference TRBV30 and TRBJ2-3): SQTIHQWPATLVQPVGSPLSLECTVEGTSNPNLYWYRQAAGRGLQLLFYSVGIGQISSEVPQNLSASRPQDRQFILSSKKLLLSDSGFYLCAWSVGALTDTQYFGPGTRLTVL.

The rearrangement joins TRBV18 to TRBJ1-1; D not certain. V was shortened by 3 bases and J by 0 bases, with 14 bases between the two germline ends. CDR3 length: 16 amino acids. CDR1 KGHSH and CDR2 LQKENI come from the germline V gene. The CDR3 region has the DNA TGTGCCAGCTCACCTTCGACACCAACCGTGAACACTGAAGCTTTCTTT. Amino acid sequence: CASSPSTPTVNTEAFF. The full variable domain, in which reference TRBV18 and TRBJ1-1 provide the parts outside the CDR3, is NAGVMQNPRHLVRRRGQEARLRCSPMKGHSHVYWYRQLPEEGLKFMVYLQKENIIDESGMPKERFSAEFPKEGPSILRIQQVVRGDSAAYFCASSPSTPTVNTEAFFGQGTRLTVV.

V and J are TRBV5-1 and TRBJ1-2; 7 nucleotides align to TRBD1. There are 16 residues in the CDR3. Germline values: CDR1 SGHRS, CDR2 YFSETQ. V was clipped by 5 bases and J by 2 bases; unmatched bases: 12. Here the CDR3 reads CASSFIASGQNYGYTF. DNA for the CDR3: TGCGCCAGCAGTTTTATCGCCTCGGGACAGAACTATGGCTACACCTTC.

The J gene is TRBJ1-3, the V gene TRBV5-1; perhaps TRBD1 as D (5 bases). V lost 5 bases, J lost 4 bases, and 10 bases lay in between. The germline V gene has CDR1 SGHRS and CDR2 YFSETQ. This CDR3 comprises 13 residues. The DNA for the CDR3 is TGCGCCAGCAGACCAGGGCCCGGAAACACCATATATTTT. It is translated as CASRPGPGNTIYF.

This chain uses TRBV5-6 with TRBJ1-2; D not certain. V gave up 1 base and J gave up 3 bases, with 10 bases separating them. CDR1 and CDR2 from the germline V gene are SGHDT and YYEEEE. The CDR3 totals 14 residues. CDR3 sequence reads: CASSLLQSYYGYTF. CDR3 sequence (DNA): TGTGCCAGCAGCTTGTTACAGAGCTACTATGGCTACACCTTC.

This clone was recorded a few times. The chain has TRBV7-9 and TRBJ1-6, with D maybe TRBD1 (5 bases). CDR3 length: 15 residues. Per the germline V gene, CDR1 is SEHNR and CDR2 is FQNEAQ (reference sequence). V lost 1 base and J lost 7, with 11 bases in between. The CDR3 region is CASSLGTGTNSPLHF. CDR3 bases: TGTGCCAGCAGCTTAGGAACAGGAACCAATTCACCCCTCCACTTT.

The chain links TRBV4-1 to TRBJ2-1, with D hard to call. This CDR3 spans 12 amino acids. The V and J ends lost 1 base and 7 bases respectively, with 5 bases between them. Germline V CDR1 and CDR2: MGHRA, YSYEKL. The CDR3: CASSQVQNEQFF. Here the CDR3 DNA reads TGCGCCAGCAGCCAAGTCCAGAATGAGCAGTTCTTC.

CDR3 DNA: TGCGCCAGCAGCTTGGAATCTAGAGGCACTGAAGCTTTCTTT. Its protein product is CASSLESRGTEAFF. The chain has TRBV5-1 and TRBJ1-1; no clear D. The CDR3 sequence is 14 residues long. Per the germline V gene, CDR1 is SGHRS and CDR2 is YFSETQ. The V and J ends lost 0 bases and 4 bases respectively, with 10 bases between them.

The chain couples TRBV5-4 to TRBJ2-6; TRBD2 is a possible D gene (6 bases). Between the trimmed V and J ends, which lost 4 bases and 1 base, there was a span of 18 bases. CDR1 and CDR2 (germline): SGHNT, YYREEE (reference sequence). This CDR3 spans 18 amino acids. The CDR3 loop is CASSPGGGRLSGANVLTF. In DNA, the CDR3 is TGTGCCAGCAGCCCCGGGGGAGGTAGGTTGTCTGGGGCCAACGTCCTGACTTTC.